This T cell receptor (beta chain) emerged from a study of T cell responses to AZD1222 COVID-19 vaccine. General study points: Repertoire sampling occurred only after the peak T cell response. Females outnumbered males among donors, who were mostly white British; clonal diversity was possibly underestimated. Only 5 or 6 individuals given AZD1222 were seropositive at baseline.

Clones were sequenced by immunoSEQ multiplex PCR, and TCRdb holds only the in-frame ones, with some missing. The table has roughly 110,000 clones, approximately 91% seen once. In the case of this clone: The antigen is undetermined.

This sample comprised peripheral blood, obtained on day 0 of AZD1222 vaccination. This clonotype was obtained from an adult in good health.

CDR3 region: CASSQDARTGETQYF. DNA of the CDR3: TGCGCCAGCAGCCAAGATGCCCGGACAGGAGAGACCCAGTACTTC. The chain combines TRBV4-1 with TRBJ2-5; TRBD1 matches 7 bases. V trimming: 0 bases; J trimming: 4 bases; junction bases outside the gene matches: 5. In germline, CDR1 is MGHRA, CDR2 YSYEKL. The CDR3 totals 15 residues.